Listed below are T cell receptor beta chains from one sample, sequenced in a study of blood T cell repertoires in COVID-19. Assay used: immunoSEQ multiplex PCR; TCRdb lists only in-frame clones, some missing. The table has hundreds of thousands of clones, around 80% seen once. Material for sequencing was peripheral blood. The receptor set was obtained from a woman older than 75 with active or convalescent COVID-19. The CDR3 runs from the conserved cysteine through the conserved F or W. Each record gives: D gene, J gene, V gene, clone size, CDR3 protein, CDR3 DNA. The D gene is left open where the match is weak. Expanded clones get a size class; other rows say once, few or many, or leave the size out.

. | TRBJ1-5 | TRBV6-5 | . | CASRAGVSSNQPQHF | TGTGCCAGCAGAGCAGGGGTGTCGAGCAATCAGCCCCAGCATTTT
. | TRBJ2-7 | TRBV5-6 | . | CASSLGGPRGVPYEQYF | TGTGCCAGCAGCTTGGGGGGGCCCAGGGGGGTCCCCTACGAGCAGTACTTC
TRBD1 | TRBJ2-5 | TRBV2 | . | CASSLSPGQGPGTQYF | TGTGCCAGCAGTCTTAGTCCGGGACAGGGTCCGGGGACCCAGTACTTC
. | TRBJ2-7 | TRBV4-3 | once | CASSFRARLAYEQYF | TGCGCCAGCAGTTTCAGAGCGCGTCTGGCCTACGAGCAGTACTTC
. | TRBJ1-4 | TRBV25-1 | . | CASSVRGANEKLFF | TGTGCCAGCAGCGTCAGGGGAGCTAATGAAAAACTGTTTTTT
. | TRBJ1-1 | TRBV7-8 | . | CASSLATSGSAFF | TGTGCCAGCAGCTTAGCAACCAGCGGCTCAGCTTTCTTT
. | TRBJ2-3 | TRBV6-5 | . | CASSTTGIPTDTQYF | TGTGCCAGCAGTACCACAGGGATACCCACAGATACGCAGTATTTT
. | TRBJ1-1 | TRBV6-2/TRBV6-3 | . | CASSYDILNTEAFF | TGTGCCAGCAGTTACGACATCTTGAACACTGAAGCTTTCTTT
. | TRBJ1-2 | TRBV24-1 | . | CATSSANYGYTF | TGTGCCACCTCTTCGGCTAACTATGGCTACACCTTC
. | TRBJ2-7 | TRBV6-2/TRBV6-3 | . | CASSAGTLTYEQYF | TGTGCCAGCAGTGCGGGGACGCTAACATACGAGCAGTACTTC
TRBD1 | TRBJ1-1 | TRBV7-9 | . | CASSFGTGGGEAFF | TGTGCCAGCAGCTTCGGGACAGGGGGAGGTGAAGCTTTCTTT
TRBD1 | TRBJ2-5 | TRBV19 | . | CASSPGQGEWETQYF | TGTGCCAGTAGTCCGGGACAGGGTGAGTGGGAGACCCAGTACTTC
TRBD1 | TRBJ1-2 | TRBV6-5 | . | CATKTTGSNYGYTF | TGTGCCACCAAAACGACAGGGTCTAACTATGGCTACACCTTC
TRBD1 | TRBJ1-2 | TRBV5-4 | . | CASSPGQRNYGYTF | TGTGCCAGCAGCCCGGGACAGCGTAACTATGGCTACACCTTC
. | TRBJ1-2 | TRBV19 | few | CASQNFDSYNYGYTF | TGTGCCAGCCAAAACTTCGACAGCTATAACTATGGCTACACCTTC
TRBD1 | TRBJ1-5 | TRBV6-6 | . | CASSPPGQGALNQPQHF | TGTGCCAGCAGTCCGCCGGGACAGGGGGCTCTCAATCAGCCCCAGCATTTT
. | TRBJ2-2 | TRBV5-1 | . | CASSLGQLAFTGELFF | TGCGCCAGCAGCTTGGGACAGCTTGCGTTCACCGGGGAGCTGTTTTTT
. | TRBJ2-2 | TRBV2 | few | CASRIDTGELFF | TGTGCCAGCAGAATAGACACCGGGGAGCTGTTTTTT
. | TRBJ2-5 | TRBV25-1 | few | CASSPSLLMYQETQYF | TGTGCCAGCAGTCCCTCCCTCTTAATGTACCAAGAGACCCAGTACTTC
. | TRBJ2-1 | TRBV21-1 | . | CASRRQAPWNEQFF | TGTGCCAGCAGGCGACAGGCGCCTTGGAATGAGCAGTTCTTC
TRBD2 | TRBJ2-1 | TRBV9 | . | CASSARGTSGSDNEQFF | TGTGCCAGCAGCGCCCGCGGGACTAGCGGGAGTGACAATGAGCAGTTCTTC
TRBD1 | TRBJ2-1 | TRBV20-1 | . | CSASPRTGPTYNEQFF | TGCAGTGCTAGTCCCCGGACAGGGCCAACCTACAATGAGCAGTTCTTC
TRBD1 | TRBJ1-3 | TRBV3-1/TRBV3-2 | . | CASSLQGAGNTIYF | TGTGCCAGCAGCCTACAGGGGGCTGGAAACACCATATATTTT
. | TRBJ1-2 | TRBV10-3 | . | CAISENGGFNYGYTF | TGTGCCATCAGTGAGAATGGCGGTTTTAACTATGGCTACACCTTC
TRBD2 | TRBJ2-1 | TRBV11-3 | once | CASSLTSGSVYYNEQFF | TGTGCCAGCAGCCTAACTAGCGGGAGTGTCTACTACAATGAGCAGTTCTTC
. | TRBJ2-7 | TRBV18 | . | CASSPRAGKTRSNEQYF | TGTGCCAGCTCACCACGGGCAGGCAAAACTAGGTCCAACGAGCAGTACTTC
TRBD2 | TRBJ2-5 | TRBV6-2/TRBV6-3 | . | CASSWVPGGTKETQYF | TGTGCCAGCAGCTGGGTACCGGGGGGGACCAAAGAGACCCAGTACTTC
TRBD1 | TRBJ1-6 | TRBV18 | . | CASSRIGTGYNSPLHF | TGTGCCAGCTCACGTATAGGGACAGGTTATAATTCACCCCTCCACTTT
TRBD2 | TRBJ2-4 | TRBV19 | . | CASTGLAGRNSKNIQYF | TGTGCCAGCACGGGACTAGCGGGACGAAACTCCAAAAACATTCAGTACTTC
TRBD2 | TRBJ2-1 | TRBV7-3 | . | CASSRTSGTRGEQFF | TGTGCCAGCAGCCGGACTAGCGGGACCAGAGGGGAGCAGTTCTTC
. | TRBJ2-3 | TRBV20-1 | . | CSAALEYTQYF | TGCAGTGCAGCACTAGAGTATACGCAGTATTTT
TRBD1 | TRBJ1-1 | TRBV5-4 | once | CASSPPGTVNTEAFF | TGTGCCAGCAGCCCCCCGGGGACAGTAAACACTGAAGCTTTCTTT
TRBD1 | TRBJ1-5 | TRBV2 | once | CASSPFRQGFSNQPQHF | TGTGCCAGCAGTCCCTTTCGACAGGGGTTTAGCAATCAGCCCCAGCATTTT
. | TRBJ1-4 | TRBV9 | . | CASSPQAATNEKLFF | TGTGCCAGCAGCCCCCAGGCAGCAACTAATGAAAAACTGTTTTTT
. | TRBJ1-5 | TRBV6-5 | . | CASLQGPNQPQHF | TGTGCCAGCCTACAGGGACCTAATCAGCCCCAGCATTTT
. | TRBJ2-2 | TRBV19 | few | CASSMGGRRTGELFF | TGTGCCAGTAGTATGGGGGGACGGCGAACCGGGGAGCTGTTTTTT
. | TRBJ1-1 | TRBV5-1 | . | CASSLPTGNTEAFF | TGCGCCAGCAGCTTACCGACGGGGAACACTGAAGCTTTCTTT
. | TRBJ1-3 | TRBV19 | . | CASSIRRGGSGNTIYF | TGTGCCAGTAGTATCCGCCGGGGGGGCTCTGGAAACACCATATATTTT
TRBD1 | TRBJ2-7 | TRBV28 | . | CASSSAGTGIYEQYF | TGTGCCAGCAGTTCAGCCGGGACAGGGATCTACGAGCAGTACTTC
TRBD1 | TRBJ2-3 | TRBV7-9 | . | CASLPPGTELTDTQYF | TGTGCCAGCCTTCCTCCCGGGACAGAACTCACAGATACGCAGTATTTT